The 15 T cell receptor beta chains in this list originate from one sample, sequenced in a study of technical replicates of blood from a few donors. TCRdb keeps only in-frame clones here, not all; method: immunoSEQ multiplex PCR. The table shows more than 60,000 clones, with around 87% occurring only once. The sequenced material came from PBMCs. The receptors here all came from a human donor in good health. Some clones in this sample may be carry-over from other donors' samples.

The rearrangement uses TRBV7-8 and TRBJ2-1, with TRBD2 identical over 10 bases. With V trimmed by 4 bases and J by 7 bases, 7 bases remained unmatched. The germline gives CDR1 SGHVS, CDR2 FQNEAQ. The CDR3 loop spans 15 amino acids. The CDR3 is CASSSSGGVRNEQFF. For the CDR3, the DNA is TGTGCCAGCAGCTCTAGCGGGGGTGTTAGGAATGAGCAGTTCTTC.

This chain joins TRBV5-4 and TRBJ2-1; tentatively, D is TRBD2 (6 bases). This CDR3 has 15 residues. Germline V gives CDR1 SGHNT, CDR2 YYREEE (reference sequence). Trimming took off 4 bases at V and 4 bases at J, with 15 bases between the two ends. CDR3 in DNA: TGTGCCAGCAGCCGACCGTGGCTAGCGTACAATGAGCAGTTCTTC. Translated: CASSRPWLAYNEQFF. Full variable domain (remainder filled in from reference TRBV5-4 and TRBJ2-1): ETGVTQSPTHLIKTRGQQVTLRCSSQSGHNTVSWYQQALGQGPQFIFQYYREEENGRGNFPPRFSGLQFPNYSSELNVNALELDDSALYLCASSRPWLAYNEQFFGPGTRLTVL.

The sample holds a few counts of this clone. The chain is built from TRBV9 and TRBJ2-1; D perhaps matches TRBD2 (6 bases). Germline values: CDR1 SGDLS, CDR2 YYNGEE. With 0 bases removed from V and 7 bases from J, the gap between germline ends came to 11 bases. The length of the CDR3 is 14 residues. The CDR3 sequence is CASSVAGVWNEQFF. CDR3 bases: TGTGCCAGCAGCGTAGCGGGAGTTTGGAATGAGCAGTTCTTC.

This clone appeared once. The CDR3 loop is CAISESLYEQYF. In DNA form, the CDR3 reads TGTGCCATCAGTGAGTCGCTATACGAGCAGTACTTC. This sequence joins TRBV10-3 and TRBJ2-7; no clear D. CDR3 length: 12 amino acids. Germline CDR1 ENHRY, CDR2 SYGVKD. Trimming removed 0 bases at V and 4 bases at J, with 4 bases between.

The J gene is TRBJ2-7, the V gene TRBV6-5; the match to TRBD1 covers 9 bases. V shed 2 bases, J shed 1 base, and the junction held 3 bases outside the gene matches. Per germline, CDR1 MNHEY and CDR2 SVGAGI. The CDR3 extends over 15 amino acids. CDR3 sequence (DNA): TGTGCCAGCAGTTACCGGGACAGGGCATCCTACGAGCAGTACTTC. Its translation: CASSYRDRASYEQYF.

The gene calls are TRBV4-1 and TRBJ1-6, with 7 nucleotides matching TRBD1. Germline CDR1 reads MGHRA; CDR2 reads YSYEKL. The CDR3 runs to 17 residues. Trimming at V came to 3 bases and at J to 5 bases, leaving 10 bases not matched to a gene. CDR3 sequence reads: CASSQIRDSDNNSPLHF. For the CDR3, the DNA is TGCGCCAGCAGCCAGATACGGGACAGCGACAATAATTCACCCCTCCACTTT.

The J gene is TRBJ2-1, the V gene TRBV6-4, with 12 bases aligning to TRBD2. Germline CDR1 reads MRHNA; CDR2 reads SNTAGT. This CDR3 spans 14 amino acids. V dropped 5 bases and J dropped 9; count of bases not matched to a gene: 5. The CDR3 sequence: CASSPSGGAGEQFF. Here the CDR3 DNA reads TGTGCCAGCAGTCCTAGCGGGGGGGCAGGTGAGCAGTTCTTC.

The V and J genes are TRBV7-6 and TRBJ2-2; a possible D gene is TRBD1 (6 bases). V lost 5 bases to trimming and J lost 7 bases, with 17 bases between them. The CDR3 sequence is 15 residues long. Germline values: CDR1 SGHVS, CDR2 FNYEAQ. CDR3 region: CASSDDRRASGELFF. CDR3 bases: TGTGCCAGCAGCGATGACAGGCGTGCGAGCGGGGAGCTGTTTTTT.

The gene calls are TRBV7-9 and TRBJ1-4, with 12 bases fitting TRBD1. Trimming at V came to 5 bases and at J to 7 bases, leaving 8 bases not matched to a gene. There are 16 residues in the CDR3. Germline CDR1 and CDR2: SEHNR and FQNEAQ (reference sequence). In nucleotides, the CDR3 is TGTGCCAGCAGCGGCTTGGGACAGGGGGCAATTGAAAAACTGTTTTTT. Translating it yields CASSGLGQGAIEKLFF.

The CDR3 nucleotides are TGTGCCACCAGCAGAGTAGTTACAGGCTACGATGGGCAGTACTTC. Protein: CATSRVVTGYDGQYF. The chain joins TRBV15 to TRBJ2-7; possible D gene TRBD1, 5 bases. The V end was cut by 1 base, the J end by 9 bases, with 19 bases between. The CDR3 covers 15 residues. Germline CDR1 reads LNHNV; CDR2 reads YYDKDF (reference sequence).

V gene TRBV2 combines with J gene TRBJ2-7; 7 positions agree with TRBD2. V was pared by 4 bases and J by 2 bases, with 8 bases of the junction left unmatched. The CDR3 spans 15 residues. The germline V gene has CDR1 SNHLY and CDR2 FYNNEI. The CDR3 DNA sequence: TGTGCCAGCAGTGCGGGGAGGGGCGCTCCCTACGAGCAGTACTTC. Translating it yields CASSAGRGAPYEQYF.

This chain uses TRBV5-6 with TRBJ2-7, with TRBD2 identical over 8 bases. The ends lost 5 bases at V and 6 bases at J; junction bases unmatched: 4. CDR1 is SGHDT, CDR2 YYEEEE, per germline. The CDR3 length is 12 residues. The CDR3 nucleotides are TGTGCCAGCAGGGCGGGGGGCAGCGAGCAGTACTTC. This codes for CASRAGGSEQYF.

The rearrangement links TRBV4-2 to TRBJ2-7; D is unclear. This CDR3 spans 12 amino acids. Trimming left V 5 bases short and J 4 bases short, with 9 bases between. Germline V lookup: CDR1 LGHNA, CDR2 YNFKEQ. CDR3 sequence: CASSLGRYEQYF. In DNA, the CDR3 is TGTGCCAGCAGCTTGGGCCGGTACGAGCAGTACTTC.

This chain links TRBV6-5 with TRBJ2-1; the D is unclear. The CDR3 covers 15 residues. Between the trimmed V and J ends, which lost 5 bases and 0 bases, there was a span of 11 bases. CDR1 and CDR2 from the germline V gene are MNHEY and SVGAGI. As DNA, the CDR3 is TGTGCCAGCAGTCCGACTGTGAGCTCCTACAATGAGCAGTTCTTC. This sequence encodes CASSPTVSSYNEQFF.

The genes are TRBV27 and TRBJ1-1; D is possibly TRBD1 (6 bases). The CDR3 has 14 residues. Germline lookup yields CDR1 MNHEY and CDR2 SMNVEV (reference sequence). Trimming cost V 4 bases and J 1 base, with 10 bases left between them. The CDR3 DNA reads as TGTGCCAGCAGTTGGGGCAGGGGGAACACTGAAGCTTTCTTT. As protein: CASSWGRGNTEAFF.